The next 18 T cell receptor beta chains were all read from a single sample in a study of blood T cell repertoires in COVID-19. Method: immunoSEQ multiplex PCR; TCRdb's copy keeps in-frame clones and lacks some. This table has about 270,000 clones, 82% appearing once. Input material: peripheral blood. The receptors here all came from a woman younger than 35 with acute or convalescent COVID-19.

A remark on this clone: The germline gene is not matched at one end of the junction; a read error may be the cause. The chain employs TRBV2 and TRBJ1-4; 8 nucleotides agree with TRBD1. CDR3 length: 15 residues. Looked up from germline, CDR1 is SNHLY and CDR2 is FYNNEI. The CDR3 sequence: CASSEDRGTNEKLFF. CDR3 nucleotide sequence: TGTGCCAGCAGCGAAGACAGGGGCACTAATGAAAAACTGTTTTTT. Complete variable domain (other parts from reference TRBV2 and TRBJ1-4): EPEVTQTPSHQVTQMGQEVILRCVPISNHLYFYWYRQILGQKVEFLVSFYNNEISEKSEIFDDQFSVERPDGSNFTLKIRSTKLEDSAMYFCASSEDRGTNEKLFFGSGTQLSVL.

The chain combines TRBV7-9 with TRBJ1-2; 7 positions match TRBD1. Looked up from germline, CDR1 is SEHNR and CDR2 is FQNEAQ (reference sequence). V lost 2 bases, J lost 4 bases, and 4 bases stayed unmatched. The CDR3 has 14 residues. The CDR3 region has the DNA TGTGCCAGCAGCTTACAGGGGGTTGCCTATGGCTACACCTTC. As protein: CASSLQGVAYGYTF.

The V call is TRBV14, the J call TRBJ2-7; D is unclear. V was trimmed by 1 base and J by 3 bases, leaving 7 bases between them. The length of the CDR3 is 13 residues. CDR1 SGHDN and CDR2 FVKESK come from the germline V gene. The CDR3 DNA follows: TGTGCCAGCAGCCAAGGGCGGTACTACGAGCAGTACTTC. Amino acid sequence: CASSQGRYYEQYF.

V usage is TRBV2 and J usage is TRBJ1-2; TRBD1 agrees at 7 bases. Germline loops: CDR1 SNHLY, CDR2 FYNNEI. J was trimmed by 3 bases and V by 6 bases; bases with no gene match: 4. The CDR3 runs to 13 residues. The CDR3 coding sequence is TGTGCCAGCAGCGCCGGGACAGACTATGGCTACACCTTC. Its translation: CASSAGTDYGYTF.

The V gene is TRBV5-5, the J gene TRBJ2-7; 10 bases fit TRBD2. V was clipped by 1 base and J by 5 bases; unmatched bases: 18. Germline assignment: CDR1 SGHKS and CDR2 YYEKEE (reference sequence). This CDR3 comprises 19 residues. The CDR3 is CASSLLGTSATWRSHEQYF. CDR3 DNA sequence: TGTGCCAGCAGCTTGCTCGGGACTAGCGCTACCTGGAGATCCCACGAGCAGTACTTC. Variable domain in full (rest from reference TRBV5-5 and TRBJ2-7): DAGVTQSPTHLIKTRGQQVTLRCSPISGHKSVSWYQQVLGQGPQFIFQYYEKEERGRGNFPDRFSARQFPNYSSELNVNALLLGDSALYLCASSLLGTSATWRSHEQYFGPGTRLTVT.

This clone was counted many times. This chain joins TRBV30 and TRBJ1-5; tentative D call: TRBD1 (6 bases). Trimming shortened V by 5 bases and J by 5 bases, and 10 bases separated the two germline ends. The CDR3 loop spans 12 amino acids. Looked up from germline, CDR1 is GTSNPN and CDR2 is SVGIG (reference sequence). Written as DNA, the CDR3 is TGTGCCTGGGGGGACACCCATCAGCCCCAGCATTTT. Protein: CAWGDTHQPQHF. Variable domain in full (rest from reference TRBV30 and TRBJ1-5): SQTIHQWPATLVQPVGSPLSLECTVEGTSNPNLYWYRQAAGRGLQLLFYSVGIGQISSEVPQNLSASRPQDRQFILSSKKLLLSDSGFYLCAWGDTHQPQHFGDGTRLSIL.

V usage is TRBV6-5 and J usage is TRBJ2-1, with TRBD2 identical over 9 bases. There are 14 residues in the CDR3. The germline V gene encodes CDR1 MNHEY and CDR2 SVGAGI. The J segment lost 4 bases and the V segment lost 8 bases, leaving 6 bases of the junction unmatched. The CDR3 bases are TGTGCCAGCTCCCGGCTAGCGGGGTACAATGAGCAGTTCTTC. It specifies CASSRLAGYNEQFF.

The chain is built from TRBV6-2 or TRBV6-3 and TRBJ2-1, with 8 bases identical to TRBD2. V gave up 2 bases and J gave up 0 bases; unmatched junction bases: 3. CDR1 and CDR2 (germline): MNHEY, SVGEGT. The CDR3 is 16 amino acids. CDR3 sequence reads: CASSYGREASYNEQFF. CDR3 nucleotides: TGTGCCAGCAGTTACGGGCGGGAGGCCTCCTACAATGAGCAGTTCTTC.

This clone came up a few times. The genes are TRBV7-9 and TRBJ2-1; 7 bases are a match to TRBD2. Germline lookup yields CDR1 SEHNR and CDR2 FQNEAQ (reference sequence). This CDR3 has 15 amino acids. V lost 7 bases and J lost 0; bases outside the gene matches: 6. CDR3 nucleotide sequence: TGTGCCAGCACCGGAGGCGGGAGCTCCTACAATGAGCAGTTCTTC. Its protein is CASTGGGSSYNEQFF. The full variable domain, in which reference TRBV7-9 and TRBJ2-1 provide the parts outside the CDR3, is DTGVSQNPRHKITKRGQNVTFRCDPISEHNRLYWYRQTLGQGPEFLTYFQNEAQLEKSRLLSDRFSAERPKGSFSTLEIQRTEQGDSAMYLCASTGGGSSYNEQFFGPGTRLTVL.

V usage is TRBV6-2 or TRBV6-3 and J usage is TRBJ2-7; D may be TRBD2 (5 bases). Germline lookup yields CDR1 MNHEY and CDR2 SVGEGT. Trimming took off 6 bases at V and 3 bases at J, with 9 bases between the two ends. The CDR3 is 12 amino acids. The CDR3 sequence is CASSPGNYEQYF. The DNA for the CDR3 is TGTGCCAGCAGCCCCGGGAACTACGAGCAGTACTTC.

The V call is TRBV27, the J call TRBJ1-1; D remains unclear. The CDR3 spans 14 residues. Deletions cut 6 bases from V and 1 base from J, with 12 bases between. CDR1 and CDR2 from the germline V gene are MNHEY and SMNVEV (reference sequence). The CDR3: CASSDIRTNTEAFF. CDR3 coding DNA: TGTGCCAGCAGCGACATTCGTACGAACACTGAAGCTTTCTTT.

The J gene is TRBJ2-7, the V gene TRBV4-1; D is unresolved. Trimming removed 0 bases at V and 2 bases at J, with 8 bases between. CDR3 length: 14 residues. The germline V gene encodes CDR1 MGHRA and CDR2 YSYEKL. Here the CDR3 DNA reads TGCGCCAGCAGCCAAGACTACGGTGCCTACGAGCAGTACTTC. It codes for CASSQDYGAYEQYF.

V and J are TRBV6-2 or TRBV6-3 and TRBJ1-6; unclear D gene. Germline-derived CDR1 and CDR2 are MNHEY and SVGEGT. The CDR3 is made up of 16 amino acids. Trimming removed 2 bases from V and 0 bases from J, with 8 bases in between. In DNA, the CDR3 is TGTGCCAGCAGTTACGATCGGAGCTCCTATAATTCACCCCTCCACTTT. Translation gives CASSYDRSSYNSPLHF.

The V gene is TRBV7-6, the J gene TRBJ1-2; D gene unclear. V lost 2 bases to trimming and J lost 2 bases, with 15 bases between them. In germline, CDR1 is SGHVS, CDR2 FNYEAQ. This CDR3 comprises 16 residues. The CDR3 spells CASSLYLGGRNYGYTF. The CDR3 nucleotides read TGTGCCAGCAGCTTATATCTGGGCGGGCGAAACTATGGCTACACCTTC.

The chain links TRBV7-9 to TRBJ2-2; possibly TRBD2 for D (5 bases). The CDR3 length is 15 residues. Trimming stripped 3 bases from V and 4 bases from J, with 12 bases between. Germline CDR1 and CDR2: SEHNR and FQNEAQ (reference sequence). The CDR3 region has the DNA TGTGCCAGCAGCTTTCCGGGATTTGGCACCGGGGAGCTGTTTTTT. Protein sequence: CASSFPGFGTGELFF.

This sequence joins TRBV7-9 and TRBJ1-4; no clear D gene. The ends were cut back, 5 bases at V and 8 bases at J, with 15 bases in the middle. Germline assignment: CDR1 SEHNR and CDR2 FQNEAQ (reference sequence). This CDR3 contains 14 residues. Here the CDR3 reads CASSRNYFGEKLFF. Here the CDR3 DNA reads TGTGCCAGCAGCCGAAACTATTTCGGAGAAAAACTGTTTTTT. Combining the CDR3 with reference TRBV7-9 and TRBJ1-4 gives the whole variable domain DTGVSQNPRHKITKRGQNVTFRCDPISEHNRLYWYRQTLGQGPEFLTYFQNEAQLEKSRLLSDRFSAERPKGSFSTLEIQRTEQGDSAMYLCASSRNYFGEKLFFGSGTQLSVL.

The chain recombines TRBV10-3 with TRBJ2-5, with D perhaps matching TRBD1 (5 bases). Germline V lookup: CDR1 ENHRY, CDR2 SYGVKD. The CDR3 covers 16 residues. Between the trimmed V and J ends, which lost 2 bases and 2 bases, there was a span of 15 bases. The DNA of the CDR3 is TGTGCCATCAGTGAGGGTGGACACAGAGTTCAAGAGACCCAGTACTTC. This translates into CAISEGGHRVQETQYF.

This chain uses TRBV13 with TRBJ2-1; 9 nucleotides agree with TRBD2. This CDR3 contains 16 residues. With V trimmed by 5 bases and J by 5 bases, 10 bases remained unmatched. Germline V gene sequence: CDR1 PRHDT, CDR2 FYEKMQ (reference sequence). This CDR3 reads CASSKRGTSRNNEQFF. For the CDR3, the DNA is TGTGCCAGCAGCAAAAGAGGGACTAGCAGAAACAATGAGCAGTTCTTC. Filled out from reference TRBV13 and TRBJ2-1, the complete variable domain reads AAGVIQSPRHLIKEKRETATLKCYPIPRHDTVYWYQQGPGQDPQFLISFYEKMQSDKGSIPDRFSAQQFSDYHSELNMSSLELGDSALYFCASSKRGTSRNNEQFFGPGTRLTVL.